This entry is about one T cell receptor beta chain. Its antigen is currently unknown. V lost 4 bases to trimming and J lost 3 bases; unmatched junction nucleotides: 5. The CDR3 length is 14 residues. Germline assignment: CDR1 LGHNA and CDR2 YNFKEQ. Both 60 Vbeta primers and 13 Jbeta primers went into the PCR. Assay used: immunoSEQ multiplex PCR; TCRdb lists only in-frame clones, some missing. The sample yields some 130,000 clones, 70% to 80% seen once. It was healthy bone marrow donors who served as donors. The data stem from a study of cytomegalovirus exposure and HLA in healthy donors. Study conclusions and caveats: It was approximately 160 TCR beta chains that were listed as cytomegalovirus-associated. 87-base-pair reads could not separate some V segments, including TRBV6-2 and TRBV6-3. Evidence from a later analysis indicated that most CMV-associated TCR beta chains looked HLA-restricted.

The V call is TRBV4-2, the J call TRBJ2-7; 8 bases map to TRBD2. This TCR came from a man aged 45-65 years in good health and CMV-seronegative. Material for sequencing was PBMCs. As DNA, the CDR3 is TGTGCCAGCAGCCGGGTAGCGGGAATCTACGAGCAGTACTTC. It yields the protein CASSRVAGIYEQYF.